The entry below describes one TCR beta chain. Its target antigen remains unknown. Base qualities are not provided; no much larger clone lies one nucleotide away. The donors were healthy, HIV-negative adults who had no recently reported acute infections or vaccinations. Every donor was a Caucasian adult residing in Nashville, Tennessee, USA. CD4+ T cells were enriched by magnetic negative selection; naive cells were then positively selected on CD45RA, and the negative fraction formed the memory subset. Blood was collected by leukapheresis, and PBMCs were isolated by Ficoll-Histopaque density gradient centrifugation and then cryopreserved in liquid nitrogen vapor phase. Analytical flow cytometry was used to check the purity and quantity of every magnetically sorted T cell population. Each sorted fraction had its genomic DNA isolated and then quantified by UV absorbance on a Nanodrop 2000c. TCR CDR3 regions were amplified from genomic DNA by multiplex PCR using the deep immunoSEQ assay. For each cell subset, the extracted genomic DNA was distributed evenly across all wells of several immunoSEQ 96-well plates, and each plate served as one replicate. Each replicate PCR for sorted subsets received roughly 0.2 ug genomic DNA, equal to tens of thousands of T cell genomes. Purified libraries were measured with a Qubit 3.0 fluorometer, size-checked on a Bioanalyzer 2100, and measured again with the KAPA Library Quantification kit. Every immunoSEQ 96-well plate was sequenced on a separate single-read 150-cycle Illumina NextSeq 550 flow cell. In the authors' own workflow: The immunoSEQ output contained only junctional sequences without quality scores, so filtering could not match that applied to full-length reads. To assign V/J genes and CDR3, sequences were annotated using PyIR, a Python wrapper for IgBLAST v1.9, with IMGT germline references. Reads were removed for weak V/J assignments (E-value above 1e-6), missing CDR3, stop codons, out-of-frame junctions, or ambiguous translated residues. V3J clonotypes were defined as sequences sharing an identical inferred V gene, J gene, and CDR3 amino acid sequence. The percentage overlap between two repertoires was calculated by dividing the number of shared unique clonotypes by the size of the smaller repertoire. Three approaches were used to assess repertoire richness: RTK rarefaction, the Chao1 estimator, and Recon v2.1 estimates of unobserved clonotypes. Generation probabilities for all TCRbeta clonotypes obtained by the gDNA method from several donors were computed using OLGA. As stored in TCRdb, this immuneACCESS dataset retains in-frame rearrangements with V and J assigned. A fraction of the clones does not appear; measured against another copy, unresolved V genes explain less than half of the discrepancy, and the remainder lacks a known reason. V and J calls and clone size come straight from that table; D and trimming were deduced from the DNA. The sample records some 500,000 clones, around 96% of which are singletons. Of the sample, about 0.067% falls within the top ten clones.

This sample is part of a study of shared clonotypes between healthy human individuals (dated by TCRdb to 2019 to 2021). Regarding the complete study: A few men and two women, aged 18 to 49 years, made up the cohort. Each donor's leukapheresis produced roughly between roughly 0.85 and 9.5 billion PBMCs. To estimate repertoire size and how much clonotypes are shared between individuals, the study performed deep sequencing of blood TCR repertoires from roughly five healthy adults. For each donor, CD4 naive and CD4 memory were each run on three plates, CD8 naive on two plates, and CD8 memory on one plate. To increase sequencing depth and limit assay-specific biases, different laboratories used diverse techniques to prepare libraries and sequence TCR repertoires. The paper's findings and limits, for the study overall: Incomplete sequencing was indicated by rarefaction of sorted-subset datasets, despite the large sequencing depth. Pairwise subsampling indicated that sequencing depth was expected to affect the degree of clonotype sharing among donors. About 5% of naive CD4, 3% to 3.5% of naive CD8, about 2.5% of memory CD4, and about 0.4% of memory CD8 clonotypes were shared across a few donors. Compared with non-shared clonotypes, clonotypes shared by all four sorted-subset donors had higher generation probabilities. Sampling was restricted to blood, and TCR repertoires in tissue are likely to differ from TCR repertoires in blood. Naive subsets generally had larger estimated clonotype richness than memory subsets did. Because the study included a small number of donors, the genetic and exposure-history diversity represented was limited.

Sequences were obtained from naive CD4+ T cells sorted from blood. The cell subset or site label corresponds to: CD45RA+ positively selected. The receptor comes from a young woman in good health.

This receptor has the CDR3 CAWSGGSGITDTQYF. The nucleotide sequence reads as follows: TGTGCCTGGAGTGGCGGTAGCGGGATCACAGATACGCAGTATTTT. The sequence links TRBV30 to TRBJ2-3; the junction holds 8 bases that match TRBD2. The cysteine opens and the phenylalanine closes a CDR3 of 15 amino acids. This entry keeps only the CDR3 DNA: 45 bases, framed from base 1. The germline V gene encodes CDR1 GTSNPN and CDR2 SVGIG (reference sequence). Trimming leaves V shorter by 1 base and J shorter by 2 bases, with the junction holding 5 bases beyond the gene matches.